Listed below are T cell receptor beta chains from one sample, sequenced in a study of shared clonotypes between healthy human individuals. The table came from immunoSEQ multiplex PCR; TCRdb's copy has only in-frame clones and leaves some out. The data hold just under 350,000 clones, with around 79% observed a single time. Input material: memory CD4+ T cells sorted from blood. The receptors here all came from a young man in good health. Each CDR3 is given with its conserved first and last residue. The order of the fields is clone size, J gene, V gene, D gene, CDR3 DNA, CDR3 protein. D genes are given only for firm matches. Size values are once, few and many counts, or a class for expanded clones, and some rows have none.

abundance: NA
j_gene: TRBJ1-2
v_gene: TRBV28
d_gene: TRBD1
CDR3nt: TGTGCCAGCAGTTTTGGACAGGGGAACTTCGGCTACACCTTC
CDR3aa: CASSFGQGNFGYTF

abundance: NA
j_gene: TRBJ1-2
v_gene: TRBV5-1
d_gene: TRBD1
CDR3nt: TGCGCCAGCAGCTTGGAAGTCGGGACAGCCCTCTATGGCTACACCTTC
CDR3aa: CASSLEVGTALYGYTF

abundance: NA
j_gene: TRBJ2-5
v_gene: TRBV19
d_gene: NA
CDR3nt: TGTGCCAGTAGTACCGCGGGACAGCAAGAGACCCAGTACTTC
CDR3aa: CASSTAGQQETQYF

abundance: many
j_gene: TRBJ1-1
v_gene: TRBV29-1
d_gene: NA
CDR3nt: TGCAGCGCGACGGCAAACACTGAAGCTTTCTTT
CDR3aa: CSATANTEAFF

abundance: few
j_gene: TRBJ2-7
v_gene: TRBV28
d_gene: NA
CDR3nt: TGTGCCAGCAGCCCCCCGGGGGCTAAAGAGCAGTACTTC
CDR3aa: CASSPPGAKEQYF

abundance: many
j_gene: TRBJ2-1
v_gene: TRBV5-1
d_gene: TRBD2
CDR3nt: TGCGCCAGCGCTAGCGGCAATGAGCAGTTCTTC
CDR3aa: CASASGNEQFF

abundance: few
j_gene: TRBJ2-7
v_gene: TRBV7-2
d_gene: NA
CDR3nt: TGTGCCAGCAGCTTAGTCGCTAGCTCTTACGAGCAGTACTTC
CDR3aa: CASSLVASSYEQYF

abundance: NA
j_gene: TRBJ2-3
v_gene: TRBV7-2
d_gene: TRBD2
CDR3nt: TGTGCCAGCAGCTTAGCGGGGGGGCTAGCGGGAGCATCCCGTCAGGTGGCAGATACGCAGTATTTT
CDR3aa: CASSLAGGLAGASRQVADTQYF

abundance: NA
j_gene: TRBJ2-2
v_gene: TRBV27
d_gene: NA
CDR3nt: TGTGCCAGCAGTCATAAAGGCACCGGGGAGCTGTTTTTT
CDR3aa: CASSHKGTGELFF

abundance: many
j_gene: TRBJ1-2
v_gene: TRBV5-6
d_gene: TRBD1
CDR3nt: TGTGCCAGCAGCCCGCCGGGACAGGGATCTAACTATGGCTACACCTTC
CDR3aa: CASSPPGQGSNYGYTF

abundance: NA
j_gene: TRBJ1-1
v_gene: TRBV6-5
d_gene: NA
CDR3nt: TGTGCCAGCAGTTACGGGCAAGTGAACACTGAAGCTTTCTTT
CDR3aa: CASSYGQVNTEAFF

abundance: NA
j_gene: TRBJ2-1
v_gene: TRBV11-3
d_gene: NA
CDR3nt: TGTGCCAGCAGCTTTGAGGGGCGAGTATACAATGAGCAGTTCTTC
CDR3aa: CASSFEGRVYNEQFF

abundance: NA
j_gene: TRBJ2-7
v_gene: TRBV19
d_gene: TRBD1
CDR3nt: TGTGCCAGTAGTGAACACAGGGGTACCAACGAGCAGTACTTC
CDR3aa: CASSEHRGTNEQYF

abundance: NA
j_gene: TRBJ2-5
v_gene: TRBV20-1
d_gene: NA
CDR3nt: TGCAGTGCTAGAAAGGGGGAGACCCAGTACTTC
CDR3aa: CSARKGETQYF

abundance: few
j_gene: TRBJ2-7
v_gene: TRBV19
d_gene: TRBD1
CDR3nt: TGTGCCAGTACCCTCACCGGGACAGGGGACTACGAGCAGTACTTC
CDR3aa: CASTLTGTGDYEQYF

abundance: NA
j_gene: TRBJ2-5
v_gene: TRBV9
d_gene: NA
CDR3nt: TGTGCCAGCAGCGCCTCCATTTGGGGGCGGCAAGAGACCCAGTACTTC
CDR3aa: CASSASIWGRQETQYF

abundance: NA
j_gene: TRBJ2-7
v_gene: TRBV19
d_gene: NA
CDR3nt: TGTGCCAGTAGTCGAGGGGGGAGCTCCTACGAGCAGTACTTC
CDR3aa: CASSRGGSSYEQYF

abundance: NA
j_gene: TRBJ2-3
v_gene: TRBV19
d_gene: NA
CDR3nt: TGTGCCAGTAGTAACCGGGACTGGAAGAGTACAGATACGCAGTATTTT
CDR3aa: CASSNRDWKSTDTQYF

abundance: NA
j_gene: TRBJ2-4
v_gene: TRBV9
d_gene: NA
CDR3nt: TGTGCCAGCAGCGTGGGGGGAGCTGTAGACATTCAGTACTTC
CDR3aa: CASSVGGAVDIQYF

abundance: NA
j_gene: TRBJ1-2
v_gene: TRBV19
d_gene: TRBD1
CDR3nt: TGTGCCAGTTTCCGCGACAGGGGAGCAGCTGGCTACACCTTC
CDR3aa: CASFRDRGAAGYTF

abundance: NA
j_gene: TRBJ2-6
v_gene: TRBV28
d_gene: TRBD2
CDR3nt: TGTGCCAGCAGCCCTTGGGGGGGTCCCCAGGTAAGGGCTGGGGCCAACGTCCTGACTTTC
CDR3aa: CASSPWGGPQVRAGANVLTF

abundance: NA
j_gene: TRBJ2-7
v_gene: TRBV6-5
d_gene: TRBD1
CDR3nt: TGTGCCAGCAGGGACGGACAGGGAGGCTACGAGCAGTACTTC
CDR3aa: CASRDGQGGYEQYF